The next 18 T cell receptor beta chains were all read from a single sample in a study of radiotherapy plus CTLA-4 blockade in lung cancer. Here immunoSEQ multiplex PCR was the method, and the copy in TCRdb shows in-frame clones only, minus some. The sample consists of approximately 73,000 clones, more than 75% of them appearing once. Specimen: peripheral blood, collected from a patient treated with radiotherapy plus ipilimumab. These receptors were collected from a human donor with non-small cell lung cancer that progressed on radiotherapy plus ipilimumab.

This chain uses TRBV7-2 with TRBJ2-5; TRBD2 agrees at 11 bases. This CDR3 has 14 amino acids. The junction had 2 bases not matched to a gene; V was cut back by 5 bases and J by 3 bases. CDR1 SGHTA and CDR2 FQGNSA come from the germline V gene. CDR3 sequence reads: CASSLGLAEETQYF. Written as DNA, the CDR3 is TGTGCCAGCAGCCTGGGACTAGCGGAAGAGACCCAGTACTTC.

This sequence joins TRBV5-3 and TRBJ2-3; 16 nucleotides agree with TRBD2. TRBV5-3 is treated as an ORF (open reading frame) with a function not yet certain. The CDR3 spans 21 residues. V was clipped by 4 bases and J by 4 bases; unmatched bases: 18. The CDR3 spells CARSRPVPGLAGGKVADTQYF. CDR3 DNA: TGTGCCAGAAGCCGTCCGGTCCCGGGACTAGCGGGAGGGAAAGTGGCAGATACGCAGTATTTT.

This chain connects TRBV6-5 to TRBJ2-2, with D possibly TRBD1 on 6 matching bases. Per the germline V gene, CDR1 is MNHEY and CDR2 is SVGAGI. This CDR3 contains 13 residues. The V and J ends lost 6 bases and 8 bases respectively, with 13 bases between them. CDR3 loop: CASRSYRVGELFF. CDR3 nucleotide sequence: TGTGCCAGCAGAAGTTACAGGGTGGGGGAGCTGTTTTTT.

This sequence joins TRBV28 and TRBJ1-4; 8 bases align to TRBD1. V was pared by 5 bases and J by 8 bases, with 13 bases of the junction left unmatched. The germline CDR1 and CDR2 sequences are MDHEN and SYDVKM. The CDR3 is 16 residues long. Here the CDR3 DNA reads TGTGCCAGCAGTAGTCCCGGGACAGGCGTGGGGGAAAAACTGTTTTTT. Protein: CASSSPGTGVGEKLFF. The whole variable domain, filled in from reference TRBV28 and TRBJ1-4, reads DVKVTQSSRYLVKRTGEKVFLECVQDMDHENMFWYRQDPGLGLRLIYFSYDVKMKEKGDIPEGYSVSREKKERFSLILESASTNQTSMYLCASSSPGTGVGEKLFFGSGTQLSVL.

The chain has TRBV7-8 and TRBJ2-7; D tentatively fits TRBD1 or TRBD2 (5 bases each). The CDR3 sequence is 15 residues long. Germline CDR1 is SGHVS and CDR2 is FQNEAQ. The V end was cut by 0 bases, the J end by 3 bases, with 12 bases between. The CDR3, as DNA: TGTGCCAGCAGCTTAGCGGGACCCCTACTCTACGAGCAGTACTTC. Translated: CASSLAGPLLYEQYF.

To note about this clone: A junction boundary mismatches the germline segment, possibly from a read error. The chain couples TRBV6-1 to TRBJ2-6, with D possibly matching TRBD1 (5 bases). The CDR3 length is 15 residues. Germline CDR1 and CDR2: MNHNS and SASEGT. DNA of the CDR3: TGTGCCAGCAGTGAAGAAGTCTCTGGGGCCAGCGTCCTGACTTTC. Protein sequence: CASSEEVSGASVLTF.

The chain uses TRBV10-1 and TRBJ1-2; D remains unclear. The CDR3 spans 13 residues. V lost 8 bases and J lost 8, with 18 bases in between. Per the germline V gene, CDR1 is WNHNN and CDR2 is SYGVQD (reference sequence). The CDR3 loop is CASQGQPGDGYTF. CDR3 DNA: TGCGCCAGCCAAGGTCAGCCGGGCGACGGCTACACCTTC.

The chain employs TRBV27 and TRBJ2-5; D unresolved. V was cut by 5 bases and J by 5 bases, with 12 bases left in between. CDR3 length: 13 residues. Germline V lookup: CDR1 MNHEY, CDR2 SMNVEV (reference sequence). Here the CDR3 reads CASSPPAPETQYF. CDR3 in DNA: TGTGCCAGCAGTCCCCCGGCACCTGAGACCCAGTACTTC.

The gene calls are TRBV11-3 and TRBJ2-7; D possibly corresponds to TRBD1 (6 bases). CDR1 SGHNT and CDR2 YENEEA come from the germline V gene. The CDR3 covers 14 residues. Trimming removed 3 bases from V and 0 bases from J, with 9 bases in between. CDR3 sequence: CASSLGRGSYEQYF. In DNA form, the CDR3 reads TGTGCCAGCAGCTTGGGCAGGGGCTCCTACGAGCAGTACTTC.

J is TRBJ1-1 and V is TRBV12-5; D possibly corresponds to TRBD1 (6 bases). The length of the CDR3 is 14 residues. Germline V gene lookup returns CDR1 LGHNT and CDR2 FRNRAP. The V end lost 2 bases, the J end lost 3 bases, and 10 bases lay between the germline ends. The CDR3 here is CASGLLGGDTEAFF. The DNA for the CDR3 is TGTGCTAGTGGTTTGTTAGGGGGAGACACTGAAGCTTTCTTT. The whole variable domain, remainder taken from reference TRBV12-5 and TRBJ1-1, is DARVTQTPRHKVTEMGQEVTMRCQPILGHNTVFWYRQTMMQGLELLAYFRNRAPLDDSGMPKDRFSAEMPDATLATLKIQPSEPRDSAVYFCASGLLGGDTEAFFGQGTRLTVV.

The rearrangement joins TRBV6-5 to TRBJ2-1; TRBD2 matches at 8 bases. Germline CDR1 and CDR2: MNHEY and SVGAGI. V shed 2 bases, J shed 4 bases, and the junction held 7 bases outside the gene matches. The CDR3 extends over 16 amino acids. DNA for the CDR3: TGTGCCAGCAGTTACGGGACTAGGCGAAAGTACAATGAGCAGTTCTTC. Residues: CASSYGTRRKYNEQFF.

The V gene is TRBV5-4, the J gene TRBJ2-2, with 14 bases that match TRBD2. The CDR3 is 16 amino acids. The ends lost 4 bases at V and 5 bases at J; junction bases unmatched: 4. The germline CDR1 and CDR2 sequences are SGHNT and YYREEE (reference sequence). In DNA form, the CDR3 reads TGTGCCAGCAGCCCTGGACTAGCGGGAGGAACCGGGGAGCTGTTTTTT. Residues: CASSPGLAGGTGELFF.

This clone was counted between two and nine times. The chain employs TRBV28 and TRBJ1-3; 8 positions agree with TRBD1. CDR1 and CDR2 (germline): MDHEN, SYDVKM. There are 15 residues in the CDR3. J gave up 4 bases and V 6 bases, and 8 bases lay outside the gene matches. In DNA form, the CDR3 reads TGTGCCAGCAGCCTAGGGGGACAGGTGGGAAACACCATATATTTT. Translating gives CASSLGGQVGNTIYF.

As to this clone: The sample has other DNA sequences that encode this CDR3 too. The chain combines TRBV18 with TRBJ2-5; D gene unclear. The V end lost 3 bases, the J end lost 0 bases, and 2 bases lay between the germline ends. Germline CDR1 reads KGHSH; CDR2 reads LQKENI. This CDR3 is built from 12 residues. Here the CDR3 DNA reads TGTGCCAGCTCACCCTACCAAGAGACCCAGTACTTC. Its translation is CASSPYQETQYF.

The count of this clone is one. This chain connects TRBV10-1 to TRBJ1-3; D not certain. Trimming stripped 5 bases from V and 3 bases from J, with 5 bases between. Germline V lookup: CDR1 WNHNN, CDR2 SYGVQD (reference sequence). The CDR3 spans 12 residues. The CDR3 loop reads CASSPGGNTIYF. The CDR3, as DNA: TGCGCCAGCAGTCCAGGTGGAAACACCATATATTTT.

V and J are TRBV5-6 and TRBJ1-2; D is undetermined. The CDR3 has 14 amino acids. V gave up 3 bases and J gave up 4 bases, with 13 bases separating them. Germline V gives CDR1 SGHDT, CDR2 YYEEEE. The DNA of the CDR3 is TGTGCCAGCAGCTCCGGAAATTTAGGCTATGGCTACACCTTC. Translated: CASSSGNLGYGYTF.

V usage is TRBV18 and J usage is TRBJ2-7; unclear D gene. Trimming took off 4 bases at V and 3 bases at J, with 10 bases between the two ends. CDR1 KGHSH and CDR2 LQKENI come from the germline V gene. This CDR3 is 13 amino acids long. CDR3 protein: CASSRDKYYEQYV. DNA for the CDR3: TGTGCCAGCTCACGCGACAAATACTACGAGCAGTACGTC.

DNA of the CDR3: TGTGCCAGCAGCTCCGGCGGGAACCGTCGCGAGCAGTACTTC. Protein product: CASSSGGNRREQYF. The chain combines TRBV11-1 with TRBJ2-7; D is possibly TRBD2 (6 bases). The V and J ends lost 4 bases and 6 bases respectively, with 16 bases between them. In germline, CDR1 is SGHAT, CDR2 FQDESV (reference sequence). The CDR3 length is 14 residues.